This T cell receptor (beta chain) was obtained from a study of blood T cell repertoires in COVID-19. Study-wide background: The analysed material was cDNA or gDNA that came from T cells, B-cell-depleted T cells, or PBMCs.

Only in-frame clones appear in the TCRdb table, and some are missing; sequencing was by immunoSEQ multiplex PCR. Among roughly 43,000 clones listed, about 91% were seen once. The germline V gene encodes CDR1 KGHSH and CDR2 LQKENI. The CDR3 totals 15 residues. V gave up 3 bases and J gave up 6 bases, with 17 bases separating them. This clonotype was sampled from a human donor in a cohort sampled during active COVID-19. Sequenced material: peripheral blood. This sequence joins TRBV18 and TRBJ1-1, with D possibly being TRBD1 (6 bases). CDR3 coding DNA: TGTGCCAGCTCACCTACCCGTGACAGGTTCCCTGAAGCTTTCTTT. This sequence encodes CASSPTRDRFPEAFF. The full variable domain, rest sourced from reference TRBV18 and TRBJ1-1, is NAGVMQNPRHLVRRRGQEARLRCSPMKGHSHVYWYRQLPEEGLKFMVYLQKENIIDESGMPKERFSAEFPKEGPSILRIQQVVRGDSAAYFCASSPTRDRFPEAFFGQGTRLTVV.